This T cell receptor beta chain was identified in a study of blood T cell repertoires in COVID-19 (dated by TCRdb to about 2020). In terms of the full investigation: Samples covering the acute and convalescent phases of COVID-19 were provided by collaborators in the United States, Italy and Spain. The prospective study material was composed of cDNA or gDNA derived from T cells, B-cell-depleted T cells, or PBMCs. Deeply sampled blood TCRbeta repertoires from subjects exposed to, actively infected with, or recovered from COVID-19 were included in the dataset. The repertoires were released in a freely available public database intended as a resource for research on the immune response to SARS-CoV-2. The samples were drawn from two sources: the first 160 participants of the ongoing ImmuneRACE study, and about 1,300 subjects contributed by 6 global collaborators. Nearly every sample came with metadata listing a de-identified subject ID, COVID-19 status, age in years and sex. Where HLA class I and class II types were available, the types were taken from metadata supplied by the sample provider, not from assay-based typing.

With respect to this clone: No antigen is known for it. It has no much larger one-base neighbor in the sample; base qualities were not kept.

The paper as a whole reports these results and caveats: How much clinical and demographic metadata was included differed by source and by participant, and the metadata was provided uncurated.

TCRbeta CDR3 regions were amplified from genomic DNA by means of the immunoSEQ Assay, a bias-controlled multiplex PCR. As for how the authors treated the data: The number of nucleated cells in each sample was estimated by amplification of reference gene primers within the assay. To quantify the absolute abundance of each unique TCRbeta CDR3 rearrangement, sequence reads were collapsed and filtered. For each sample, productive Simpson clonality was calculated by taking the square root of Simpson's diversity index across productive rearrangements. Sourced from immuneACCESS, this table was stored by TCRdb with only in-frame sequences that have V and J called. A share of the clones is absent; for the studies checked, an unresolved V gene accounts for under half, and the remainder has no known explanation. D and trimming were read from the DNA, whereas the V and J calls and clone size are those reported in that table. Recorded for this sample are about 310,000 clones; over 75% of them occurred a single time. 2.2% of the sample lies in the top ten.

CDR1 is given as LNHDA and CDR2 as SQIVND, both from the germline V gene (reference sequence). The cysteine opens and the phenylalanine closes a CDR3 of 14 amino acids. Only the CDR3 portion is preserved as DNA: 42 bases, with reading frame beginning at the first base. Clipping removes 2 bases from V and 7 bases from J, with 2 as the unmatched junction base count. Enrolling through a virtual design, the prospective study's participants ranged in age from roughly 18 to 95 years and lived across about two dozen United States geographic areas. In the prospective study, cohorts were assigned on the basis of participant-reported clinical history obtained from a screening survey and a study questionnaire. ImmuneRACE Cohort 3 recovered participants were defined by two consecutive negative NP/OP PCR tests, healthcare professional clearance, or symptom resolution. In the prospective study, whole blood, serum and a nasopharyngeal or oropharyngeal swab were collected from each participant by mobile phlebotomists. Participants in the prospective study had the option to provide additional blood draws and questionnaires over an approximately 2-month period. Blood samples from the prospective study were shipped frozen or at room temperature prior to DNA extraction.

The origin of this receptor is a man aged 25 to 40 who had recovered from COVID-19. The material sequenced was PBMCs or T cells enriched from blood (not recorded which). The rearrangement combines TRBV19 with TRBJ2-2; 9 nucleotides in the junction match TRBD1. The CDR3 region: CASSITGGGGELFF. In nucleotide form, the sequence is TGTGCCAGTAGTATAACAGGGGGCGGCGGGGAGCTGTTTTTT.